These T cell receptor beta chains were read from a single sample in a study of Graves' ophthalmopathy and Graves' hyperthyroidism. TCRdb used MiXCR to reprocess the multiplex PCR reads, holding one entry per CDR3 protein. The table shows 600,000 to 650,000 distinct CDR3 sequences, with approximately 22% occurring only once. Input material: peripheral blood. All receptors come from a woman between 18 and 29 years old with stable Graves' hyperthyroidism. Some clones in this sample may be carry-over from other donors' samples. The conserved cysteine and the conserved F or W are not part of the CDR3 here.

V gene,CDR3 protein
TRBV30,AWSPTSWAYTEAF
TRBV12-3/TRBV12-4,ASSSDYTGELF
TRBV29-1,SVGTGGIRYEQY
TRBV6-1,ASSEALGAGGGEQY
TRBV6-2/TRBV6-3,ASSYSSTGVNTEAF
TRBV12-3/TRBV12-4,ASAWGATGYGYT
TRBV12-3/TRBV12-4,ASSIQGSIQPQH
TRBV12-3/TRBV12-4,ASNRGNSEAF
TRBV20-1,SATTGPGGGYT
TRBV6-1,ASTPLDTHGNNSPLH
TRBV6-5,ASHEWTGNSNQPQH
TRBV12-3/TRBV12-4,ASTASPAPGRGDQETQY
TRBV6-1,ASTPGTTQNYGYT
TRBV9,ASSSPTDRFSSPLH
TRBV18,ASSPTASVYGYT
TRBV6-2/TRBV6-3,ASSYFGNQPQH
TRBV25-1,ASSGRIFDQPQH
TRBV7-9,ASSPRDRELGYT
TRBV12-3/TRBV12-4,ATRVQGAFGTQY
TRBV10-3,AISGGDSNYYEQY
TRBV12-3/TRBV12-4,AGGRVDNTEAF
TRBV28,ASIPRVADEAF
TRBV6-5,ASSLGGGFLSGNTIY
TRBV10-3,AISTGSSSYEQY
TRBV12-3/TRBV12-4,ASSAGGSNSPLH
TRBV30,AWSVRVGWGNNSPLH
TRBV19,ASSPGGLLNTEAF
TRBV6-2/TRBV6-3,ASSQQGGLSQPQH
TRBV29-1,SVVGASGGNYGYT
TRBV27,ASSLSWGNTEAF
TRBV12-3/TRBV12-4,ASRLWDGGYT
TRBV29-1,SVSLTGSTRGGQPQH
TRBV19,ASSTGIHTEAF
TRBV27,ASSMTGTGVSQPQH
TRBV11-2,ASSSRPTDDTEAF
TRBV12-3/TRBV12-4,ASMGTGGYGNQPQH
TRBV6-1,ASLPTGTFFGYT
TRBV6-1,ASIEGGSGYT
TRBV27,ASGEGGVATEAF
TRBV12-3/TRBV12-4,ASSLSGMQPQH
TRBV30,AWSGTGNGYT
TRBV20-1,SANPSGPNTEAF
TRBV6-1,ASSEELTGGANYGYT
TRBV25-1,ASSESRTAPSYGYT